This passage covers 18 T cell receptor beta chains from one sample sequenced in a study of T-cell memory formation after mild COVID-19. TCRdb itself ran the 5' RACE reads through MiXCR, one entry per CDR3 protein. The table shows around 210,000 distinct CDR3 sequences, with 9% to 10% occurring only once. Material for sequencing was PBMCs or a T cell subset sorted from them (not recorded which). These receptors came from a man between 18 and 29 years old who had mild COVID-19 (a few samples of this study predate the infection). Cell type and time point are not known.

The V and J genes are TRBV5-3 and TRBJ2-3; no reliable D call. TRBV5-3 is flagged as an ORF with uncertain function. The CDR3 spans 13 residues. V lost 0 bases, J lost 2 bases, and 4 bases lay in between. The CDR3 spells CARSLGVTDTQYF. Written as DNA, the CDR3 is TGTGCCAGAAGCTTGGGGGTCACAGATACGCAGTATTTT.

This clonotype was recorded a few times. The CDR3 DNA reads TGTGCCAGCAGCTCCGAAGAGGGGGCTGGACGAGAGACCCAGTACTTC. Its translation: CASSSEEGAGRETQYF. The chain links TRBV5-4 to TRBJ2-5, with TRBD1 matching 7 bases. This CDR3 spans 16 amino acids. With V trimmed by 3 bases and J by 4 bases, 12 bases remained unmatched. Looked up from germline, CDR1 is SGHNT and CDR2 is YYREEE (reference sequence).

This chain joins TRBV5-1 and TRBJ2-1; a weak D match, TRBD2 (5 bases). The length of the CDR3 is 15 residues. Germline V CDR1 and CDR2: SGHRS, YFSETQ. V was shortened by 4 bases and J by 6 bases, with 17 bases between the two germline ends. The CDR3 DNA sequence: TGCGCCAGCAGCCAGAGTTGGGAGCGCTCCAATGAGCAGTTCTTC. It encodes CASSQSWERSNEQFF.

This chain connects TRBV24-1 to TRBJ2-1, with a weak D call TRBD2 (6 bases). The CDR3 covers 16 residues. V lost 1 base to trimming and J lost 8 bases, with 17 bases between them. From germline, CDR1 is KGHDR and CDR2 SFDVKD. CDR3: CATSDFKAGREDEQFF. Here the CDR3 DNA reads TGTGCCACCAGTGATTTTAAGGCAGGTAGGGAGGATGAGCAGTTCTTC.

This clonotype has more than one count but fewer than ten. J is TRBJ2-2 and V is TRBV6-6; TRBD1 agrees at 8 bases. Looked up from germline, CDR1 is MNHNY and CDR2 is SVGAGI (reference sequence). V was clipped by 4 bases and J by 5 bases; unmatched bases: 12. The length of the CDR3 is 17 residues. CDR3 region: CASSSDMGTGGTGELFF. In DNA form, the CDR3 reads TGTGCCAGCAGTTCGGATATGGGGACAGGAGGGACCGGGGAGCTGTTTTTT.

The rearrangement links TRBV7-9 to TRBJ2-7; D unclear. This CDR3 comprises 13 residues. V was shortened by 5 bases and J by 1 base, with 9 bases between the two germline ends. Germline assignment: CDR1 SEHNR and CDR2 FQNEAQ (reference sequence). Written as DNA, the CDR3 is TGTGCCAGCAGCGAGGCAGCATCCTACGAGCAGTACTTC. The encoded protein is CASSEAASYEQYF.

V is TRBV7-2 and J is TRBJ1-1, with no clear D. This CDR3 comprises 14 residues. Germline assignment: CDR1 SGHTA and CDR2 FQGNSA. With 1 base removed from V and 11 bases from J, the gap between germline ends came to 17 bases. CDR3: CASSLVREGELAFF. The CDR3, as DNA: TGTGCCAGCAGCTTAGTCCGTGAGGGCGAGCTGGCTTTCTTT.

This clonotype was observed many times. The genes are TRBV20-1 and TRBJ2-5; D is possibly TRBD2 (6 bases). The V and J ends lost 0 bases and 1 base respectively, with 9 bases between them. The CDR3 spans 14 residues. In germline, CDR1 is DFQATT, CDR2 SNEGSKA (reference sequence). As DNA, the CDR3 is TGCAGTGCTAGAGAGGTGCGGGGCCAAGAGACCCAGTACTTC. Amino acid sequence: CSAREVRGQETQYF.

The chain links TRBV20-1 to TRBJ2-7; 9 nucleotides align to TRBD1. Germline CDR1 and CDR2: DFQATT and SNEGSKA (reference sequence). After removal of 6 bases from V and 2 bases from J, the junction contained 5 bases not matched to a gene. The CDR3 runs to 13 residues. Here the CDR3 DNA reads TGCAGTGCAGCGGGACAGGGTCCCTACGAGCAGTACTTC. Residues: CSAAGQGPYEQYF.

This clonotype appeared many times. V gene TRBV5-1 combines with J gene TRBJ1-6; D remains unclear. The CDR3 contains 15 residues. Trimming removed 0 bases at V and 7 bases at J, with 11 bases between. Germline V gene sequence: CDR1 SGHRS, CDR2 YFSETQ. The CDR3 sequence: CASSLAGNENSPLHF. The CDR3 nucleotides are TGCGCCAGCAGCTTGGCGGGGAATGAGAATTCACCCCTCCACTTT.

The CDR3 loop is CASSSQGQSYEQYF. In nucleotides, the CDR3 is TGTGCCAGCTCATCGCAGGGGCAATCCTACGAGCAGTACTTC. The J gene is TRBJ2-7, the V gene TRBV18; D may be TRBD1 (6 bases). The germline CDR1 and CDR2 sequences are KGHSH and LQKENI. V was trimmed by 5 bases and J by 1 base, leaving 12 bases between them. The CDR3 length is 14 residues.

This clonotype has just a few counts. The chain recombines TRBV6-6 with TRBJ2-7; D uncertain. Per germline, CDR1 MNHNY and CDR2 SVGAGI (reference sequence). V lost 8 bases, J lost 3 bases, and 8 bases lay in between. The length of the CDR3 is 11 residues. This CDR3 reads CASGERYEQYF. CDR3 nucleotides: TGTGCCAGCGGGGAACGCTACGAGCAGTACTTC.

This chain connects TRBV19 to TRBJ2-5, with D perhaps matching TRBD2 (5 bases). The CDR3 consists of 13 residues. V lost 9 bases and J 5 bases, leaving 16 bases between the germline ends. The germline V gene has CDR1 LNHDA and CDR2 SQIVND (reference sequence). CDR3 nucleotide sequence: TGTGCCAGCTCCCGCGGGTGGCAGGAGACCCAGTACTTC. It codes for CASSRGWQETQYF.

Only a few counts were recorded for this clonotype. J is TRBJ2-5 and V is TRBV5-1, with TRBD1 identical over 12 bases. The V gene's germline CDR1 is SGHRS and CDR2 YFSETQ. With 3 bases clipped from V and 6 bases from J, the junction kept 6 bases outside the gene matches. This CDR3 is built from 15 residues. The CDR3 loop reads CASSSEGQGAQTQYF. The CDR3 nucleotides read TGCGCCAGCAGCTCCGAGGGACAGGGGGCTCAGACCCAGTACTTC.

This clonotype was seen ten or more times. V is TRBV7-8 and J is TRBJ2-3, with D hard to call. The CDR3 has 13 residues. The germline CDR1 and CDR2 sequences are SGHVS and FQNEAQ. V was pared by 5 bases and J by 2 bases, with 8 bases between. This CDR3 is CASSRLATDTQYF. The CDR3 DNA follows: TGTGCCAGCAGCCGTTTGGCCACAGATACGCAGTATTTT.

The chain has TRBV2 and TRBJ2-3; no firm D call. Between the trimmed V and J ends, which lost 6 bases and 0 bases, there was a span of 16 bases. This CDR3 is 16 amino acids long. Germline CDR1 SNHLY, CDR2 FYNNEI. As DNA, the CDR3 is TGTGCCAGCAGGCCCGGAGAAGGTAAAAGCACAGATACGCAGTATTTT. Protein product: CASRPGEGKSTDTQYF.

This clonotype was observed a few times. A junction boundary mismatches the germline segment, possibly from a read error. V usage is TRBV6-5 and J usage is TRBJ1-2; no clear D gene. The CDR3 spans 11 residues. Germline CDR1 is MNHEY and CDR2 is SVGAGI. CDR3 in amino acids: CASSYSFRISF. The CDR3 coding sequence is TGTGCCAGCAGTTACTCGTTCCGTATCTCCTTC.

This clonotype was detected only a few times. The gene calls are TRBV2 and TRBJ2-2; D is tentatively TRBD1 or TRBD2 (5 bases each). Trimming cost V 4 bases and J 3 bases, with 9 bases left between them. The CDR3 sequence is 14 residues long. In germline, CDR1 is SNHLY, CDR2 FYNNEI. The CDR3 DNA reads TGTGCCAGCAGTGCCGGGACGTACACCGGGGAGCTGTTTTTT. Its protein product is CASSAGTYTGELFF.